One and the same sample provided the 8 T cell receptor beta chains below, sequenced in a study of CD8+CD57+ T cells in acquired aplastic anemia. All sequencing subjects had displayed CD8+CD57+ cell expansion on flow cytometry. Investigators profiled TCR beta VDJ and CDR3 from genomic DNA template. One entry per CDR3 protein, called by TCRdb with MiXCR from the reads. This sample carries around 430,000 distinct CDR3 sequences, around 32% of them seen once, and the ten largest clones take 0.75% to 0.95%. The sequenced sample was sorted CD4+, CD8+, or CD8+CD57+ T cells (not recorded which) from PBMCs. The source of these receptors is a human donor with aplastic anemia.

This chain links TRBV5-1 with TRBJ2-1; maybe TRBD1 (5 bases). The V end lost 4 bases, the J end lost 0 bases, and 11 bases lay between the germline ends. Germline V lookup: CDR1 SGHRS, CDR2 YFSETQ. The CDR3 has 15 amino acids. CDR3 in amino acids: CASSLTESSYNEQFF. CDR3 coding DNA: TGCGCCAGCAGCCTGACAGAGAGCTCCTACAATGAGCAGTTCTTC.

The rearrangement joins TRBV5-4 to TRBJ1-2; D remains unclear. Germline loops: CDR1 SGHNT, CDR2 YYREEE (reference sequence). V lost 1 base to trimming and J lost 4 bases, with 14 bases between them. The CDR3 length is 15 residues. CDR3 in amino acids: CASSLMGGTLYGYTF. The CDR3 nucleotides read TGTGCCAGCAGCTTGATGGGAGGCACTCTCTATGGCTACACCTTC.

This clonotype occurred many times. The chain recombines TRBV29-1 with TRBJ2-3; TRBD2 matches 11 bases. V was clipped by 6 bases and J by 2 bases; unmatched bases: 13. Germline V gives CDR1 SQVTM, CDR2 ANQGSEA. This CDR3 is built from 17 residues. The CDR3 region has the DNA TGCAGCGTGGCGGGTCTAGCGGGGGGTCTCGACACAGATACGCAGTATTTT. Protein product: CSVAGLAGGLDTDTQYF.

About this clonotype itself: A much larger clonotype is one base distant, so this may be a read error. The chain couples TRBV9 to TRBJ2-1; D perhaps matches TRBD2 (6 bases). Germline CDR1 SGDLS, CDR2 YYNGEE. The CDR3 runs to 15 residues. DNA for the CDR3: TGTGCCAGCAGCGCAGAGAGGGACTCCGACAATGAGCAGTTCTTC. Translated: CASSAERDSDNEQFF. Looking up the rest from reference TRBV9 and TRBJ2-1 gives the full variable domain: DSGVTQTPKHLITATGQRVTLRCSPRSGDLSVYWYQQSLDQGLQFLIQYYNGEERAKGNILERFSAQQFPDLHSELNLSSLELGDSALYFCASSAERDSDNEQFFGPGTRLTVL.

The CDR3 protein is CASSLDTWSSPLHF. In DNA, the CDR3 is TGCGCCAGCAGCTTGGATACCTGGAGTTCACCCCTCCACTTT. This chain links TRBV5-1 with TRBJ1-6, with D uncertain. Per the germline V gene, CDR1 is SGHRS and CDR2 is YFSETQ. Between the trimmed V and J ends, which lost 0 bases and 9 bases, there was a span of 10 bases. The CDR3 contains 14 residues.

This clonotype was observed many times. The genes are TRBV2 and TRBJ1-5; no definite D call. Germline-derived CDR1 and CDR2 are SNHLY and FYNNEI. V lost 6 bases, J lost 5 bases, and 11 bases lay in between. CDR3 length: 13 amino acids. For the CDR3, the DNA is TGTGCCAGCAGAGAGGAATGGGATCAGCCCCAGCATTTT. Translating gives CASREEWDQPQHF.

The CDR3 DNA is TGTGCCAGTAGTATAGGGTTCTCCGGGGAGCTGTTTTTT. Amino acid sequence: CASSIGFSGELFF. This chain uses TRBV19 with TRBJ2-2; D ambiguous. The CDR3 spans 13 residues. V shed 1 base and J shed 6 bases, with 6 bases lying between them. Germline CDR1 is LNHDA and CDR2 is SQIVND (reference sequence).

The chain links TRBV5-1 to TRBJ2-7; TRBD1 is a possible D gene (6 bases). V lost 0 bases and J lost 6, with 13 bases in between. The germline gives CDR1 SGHRS, CDR2 YFSETQ. The CDR3 contains 14 residues. As DNA, the CDR3 is TGCGCCAGCAGCTTGGACAGGGAATTCTCCGAGCAGTACTTC. Translated: CASSLDREFSEQYF.